The 25 T cell receptor beta chains in this list originate from one sample, sequenced in a study of T cell responses to AZD1222 COVID-19 vaccine. The protocol was immunoSEQ multiplex PCR, while the TCRdb copy is restricted to in-frame clones and leaves out a portion. The sample includes approximately 45,000 clones, about 90% seen only once; the top ten take 1.1%. The starting material was peripheral blood, obtained 28 days after the second AZD1222 dose. The receptors were gathered from an adult who received the AZD1222 COVID-19 vaccine.

The chain is built from TRBV5-5 and TRBJ2-7; 10 bases map to TRBD2. CDR1 is SGHKS and CDR2 is YYEKEE in the germline V gene (reference sequence). V lost 4 bases, J lost 0 bases, and 4 bases stayed unmatched. The CDR3 covers 15 residues. The CDR3 here is CASSTGLAISYEQYF. The DNA of the CDR3 is TGTGCCAGCAGCACGGGACTAGCGATCTCCTACGAGCAGTACTTC.

The CDR3 here is CAISAASGRVEQFF. CDR3 DNA: TGTGCCATCAGTGCGGCTAGCGGGAGAGTTGAGCAGTTCTTC. V usage is TRBV10-3 and J usage is TRBJ2-1, with 10 bases aligning to TRBD2. The V segment lost 4 bases and the J segment 9 bases; nucleotides outside the gene matches: 6. CDR1 is ENHRY and CDR2 is SYGVKD in the germline V gene. This CDR3 contains 14 residues.

The chain combines TRBV10-3 with TRBJ2-7; D is tentatively TRBD1 or TRBD2 (5 bases each). Looked up from germline, CDR1 is ENHRY and CDR2 is SYGVKD. The V end lost 8 bases, the J end lost 0 bases, and 17 bases lay between the germline ends. The CDR3 extends over 15 amino acids. CDR3: CAIAALARGSYEQYF. For the CDR3, the DNA is TGTGCCATCGCGGCCCTTGCGAGGGGCTCCTACGAGCAGTACTTC.

The chain recombines TRBV9 with TRBJ1-1; D is unclear. Germline values: CDR1 SGDLS, CDR2 YYNGEE. The CDR3 has 13 residues. The V end was cut by 4 bases, the J end by 1 base, with 8 bases between. The CDR3 loop is CASSKQTNTEAFF. Written as DNA, the CDR3 is TGTGCCAGCAGCAAACAGACGAACACTGAAGCTTTCTTT.

The gene calls are TRBV6-5 and TRBJ1-3; 9 bases fit TRBD1. Trimming removed 7 bases from V and 4 bases from J; junction bases left unmatched: 11. CDR1 is MNHEY, CDR2 SVGAGI, per germline. The CDR3 totals 16 residues. The CDR3 region has the DNA TGTGCCAGCAAATACTCCTCACAGGGGGCAGGAAACACCATATATTTT. It codes for CASKYSSQGAGNTIYF.

The chain is built from TRBV28 and TRBJ1-5, with D uncertain. CDR3 length: 14 amino acids. CDR1 MDHEN and CDR2 SYDVKM come from the germline V gene. The V end lost 7 bases, the J end lost 1 base, and 11 bases lay between the germline ends. The CDR3 reads CASKAWISNQPQHF. CDR3 coding DNA: TGTGCCAGCAAAGCGTGGATAAGCAATCAGCCCCAGCATTTT.

V is TRBV30 and J is TRBJ1-6; tentative D call: TRBD1 (6 bases). Germline values: CDR1 GTSNPN, CDR2 SVGIG (reference sequence). The CDR3 spans 14 residues. V was cut by 0 bases and J by 8 bases, with 11 bases left in between. CDR3 nucleotide sequence: TGTGCCTGGAGTGTTTCAGGGGACGATTCACCCCTCCACTTT. Residues: CAWSVSGDDSPLHF.

The V gene is TRBV9, the J gene TRBJ1-2; D gene ambiguous. In germline, CDR1 is SGDLS, CDR2 YYNGEE. The germline V and J ends were trimmed by 0 bases and 7 bases, with 19 bases remaining between them. The CDR3 loop spans 16 amino acids. CDR3 nucleotide sequence: TGTGCCAGCAGCGTAGAGGCCCGTTTGGTAGGGTCTGGCTACACCTTC. Translated, it gives CASSVEARLVGSGYTF.

The chain carries TRBV27 and TRBJ1-6; D is undetermined. The CDR3 runs 16 residues. V was clipped by 9 bases and J by 4 bases, with 19 bases between them. The V gene's germline CDR1 is MNHEY and CDR2 SMNVEV (reference sequence). The CDR3 protein is CARIVYRAEYNSPLHF. Here the CDR3 DNA reads TGTGCCAGGATTGTTTATCGGGCTGAGTATAATTCACCCCTCCACTTT.

The chain links TRBV25-1 to TRBJ2-2, with D perhaps given as TRBD1 or TRBD2 (5 bases each). Germline V gene sequence: CDR1 MGHDK, CDR2 SYGVNS. V was pared by 10 bases and J by 3 bases, with 12 bases between. The CDR3 extends over 13 amino acids. As DNA, the CDR3 is TGTGCCATCCGGGACCTAGACACCGGGGAGCTGTTTTTT. It translates to CAIRDLDTGELFF.

The chain is built from TRBV12-3 or TRBV12-4 and TRBJ1-1, with D unclear. The V end was cut by 2 bases, the J end by 6 bases, with 10 bases between. The CDR3 runs 13 residues. CDR3 in amino acids: CASSLWRQAEAFF. The CDR3, as DNA: TGTGCCAGCAGTTTATGGAGGCAAGCTGAAGCTTTCTTT.

The chain uses TRBV7-2 and TRBJ2-7; a weak D match, TRBD1 (5 bases). With 2 bases removed from V and 3 bases from J, the gap between germline ends came to 14 bases. This CDR3 has 15 residues. Germline CDR1 reads SGHTA; CDR2 reads FQGNSA. The CDR3 nucleotides are TGTGCCAGCAGCTTAAGGGGAACTCCCCTCTACGAGCAGTACTTC. Amino acid sequence: CASSLRGTPLYEQYF.

The J gene is TRBJ2-3, the V gene TRBV7-9; TRBD2 agrees at 9 bases. V shed 5 bases, J shed 0 bases, and the junction held 3 bases outside the gene matches. Germline CDR1 reads SEHNR; CDR2 reads FQNEAQ (reference sequence). The CDR3 extends over 15 amino acids. The CDR3 DNA follows: TGTGCCAGCAGCCCGGGACTAGCTAGCACAGATACGCAGTATTTT. Protein sequence: CASSPGLASTDTQYF. The whole variable domain, remainder taken from reference TRBV7-9 and TRBJ2-3, is DTGVSQNPRHKITKRGQNVTFRCDPISEHNRLYWYRQTLGQGPEFLTYFQNEAQLEKSRLLSDRFSAERPKGSFSTLEIQRTEQGDSAMYLCASSPGLASTDTQYFGPGTRLTVL.

This clone was counted between two and nine times. The chain joins TRBV6-5 to TRBJ2-4; D is ambiguous. V was cut by 1 base and J by 7 bases, with 11 bases left in between. The CDR3 runs to 14 residues. Germline lookup yields CDR1 MNHEY and CDR2 SVGAGI. The CDR3 here is CASSYFPDKNIQYF. CDR3 DNA sequence: TGTGCCAGCAGTTACTTTCCCGACAAGAACATTCAGTACTTC.

This sequence joins TRBV28 and TRBJ1-3; no clear D. V lost 3 bases and J lost 1, with 10 bases in between. The CDR3 is 15 residues long. CDR1 is MDHEN, CDR2 SYDVKM, per germline. As DNA, the CDR3 is TGTGCCAGCAGTTTTCGGGCACTTTCTGGAAACACCATATATTTT. Translation gives CASSFRALSGNTIYF.

The rearrangement uses TRBV10-1 and TRBJ2-3, with 7 bases lining up with TRBD2. CDR3 length equals 14 residues. J lost 7 bases, V lost 6 bases, and 10 bases had no gene match. Germline V gene lookup returns CDR1 WNHNN and CDR2 SYGVQD (reference sequence). The CDR3 is CASRPSGGSNTQYF. The DNA of the CDR3 is TGCGCCAGCAGACCTTCGGGGGGTTCAAATACGCAGTATTTT.

J is TRBJ2-1 and V is TRBV4-1; D remains ambiguous. The ends were cut back, 0 bases at V and 7 bases at J, with 19 bases in the middle. Germline values: CDR1 MGHRA, CDR2 YSYEKL. This CDR3 has 17 residues. The CDR3: CASSQDQIMAGWNEQFF. Here the CDR3 DNA reads TGCGCCAGCAGCCAAGATCAAATAATGGCTGGCTGGAATGAGCAGTTCTTC.

The rearrangement links TRBV2 to TRBJ2-1; TRBD2 might be the D (6 bases). The CDR3 consists of 15 residues. V was shortened by 8 bases and J by 3 bases, with 17 bases between the two germline ends. The germline V gene encodes CDR1 SNHLY and CDR2 FYNNEI. The CDR3 nucleotides are TGTGCCAGCCACTTTACTAGCCTCGTCTACAATGAGCAGTTCTTC. Its translation: CASHFTSLVYNEQFF.

The chain is built from TRBV23-1 and TRBJ1-2; tentatively, D is TRBD1 (6 bases). TRBV23-1 is flagged as an ORF with uncertain function. The V end was cut by 2 bases, the J end by 8 bases, with 27 bases between. CDR3 length: 18 residues. Here the CDR3 reads CASSQKRTAEFLYRGYTF. DNA of the CDR3: TGCGCCAGCAGTCAAAAACGGACAGCGGAGTTCCTTTATCGGGGCTACACCTTC.

This clone was found once. This chain connects TRBV19 to TRBJ1-6; TRBD1 is a possible D gene (6 bases). Germline CDR1 is LNHDA and CDR2 is SQIVND (reference sequence). The CDR3 totals 15 residues. The V gene lost 4 bases and the J gene lost 9 bases, with 16 bases spanning the gap. CDR3 coding DNA: TGTGCCAGTAGTACGACAGGAACTTTTACTTCACCCCTCCACTTT. It yields the protein CASSTTGTFTSPLHF.

The genes are TRBV10-3 and TRBJ2-5; D remains unclear. Per germline, CDR1 ENHRY and CDR2 SYGVKD. The CDR3 sequence is 14 residues long. Trimming shortened V by 2 bases and J by 2 bases, and 9 bases separated the two germline ends. The CDR3 coding sequence is TGTGCCATCAGTGAGGGGTACGATCAAGAGACCCAGTACTTC. Protein product: CAISEGYDQETQYF.

This clone was counted a few times. The chain has TRBV6-2 or TRBV6-3 and TRBJ1-1, with TRBD1 matching 8 bases. There are 15 residues in the CDR3. V lost 2 bases to trimming and J lost 1 base; unmatched junction nucleotides: 3. Per germline, CDR1 MNHEY and CDR2 SVGEGT. The CDR3 region has the DNA TGTGCCAGCAGTTACGGGGACAGGCGGAACACTGAAGCTTTCTTT. The encoded protein is CASSYGDRRNTEAFF.

This clone was detected only a few times. The rearrangement links TRBV21-1 to TRBJ2-7; TRBD1, the table's D call, was not compared with the DNA. TRBV21-1 has pseudogene status. The CDR3 sequence is 14 residues long. CDR3 amino acids: CASSDGQLSYEQYF. The CDR3 DNA sequence: TGTGCCAGCAGCGATGGACAGCTATCCTACGAGCAGTACTTC.

The V and J genes are TRBV5-1 and TRBJ2-1; 11 bases line up with TRBD1. Trimming at V came to 3 bases and at J to 3 bases, leaving 5 bases not matched to a gene. Germline-derived CDR1 and CDR2 are SGHRS and YFSETQ. The CDR3 consists of 16 residues. The CDR3 loop reads CASSSSGTGGYNEQFF. CDR3 coding DNA: TGCGCCAGCAGCTCGAGTGGGACAGGGGGCTACAATGAGCAGTTCTTC.

This sequence joins TRBV28 and TRBJ2-1; TRBD2 matches 11 bases. There are 15 residues in the CDR3. The V gene end was trimmed by 4 bases and the J gene end by 8 bases; junction bases not matched to a gene: 7. From germline, CDR1 is MDHEN and CDR2 SYDVKM. The chain's CDR3 is CASSSTSGSRDEQFF. The DNA of the CDR3 is TGTGCCAGCAGTTCAACTAGCGGGAGTAGGGATGAGCAGTTCTTC.